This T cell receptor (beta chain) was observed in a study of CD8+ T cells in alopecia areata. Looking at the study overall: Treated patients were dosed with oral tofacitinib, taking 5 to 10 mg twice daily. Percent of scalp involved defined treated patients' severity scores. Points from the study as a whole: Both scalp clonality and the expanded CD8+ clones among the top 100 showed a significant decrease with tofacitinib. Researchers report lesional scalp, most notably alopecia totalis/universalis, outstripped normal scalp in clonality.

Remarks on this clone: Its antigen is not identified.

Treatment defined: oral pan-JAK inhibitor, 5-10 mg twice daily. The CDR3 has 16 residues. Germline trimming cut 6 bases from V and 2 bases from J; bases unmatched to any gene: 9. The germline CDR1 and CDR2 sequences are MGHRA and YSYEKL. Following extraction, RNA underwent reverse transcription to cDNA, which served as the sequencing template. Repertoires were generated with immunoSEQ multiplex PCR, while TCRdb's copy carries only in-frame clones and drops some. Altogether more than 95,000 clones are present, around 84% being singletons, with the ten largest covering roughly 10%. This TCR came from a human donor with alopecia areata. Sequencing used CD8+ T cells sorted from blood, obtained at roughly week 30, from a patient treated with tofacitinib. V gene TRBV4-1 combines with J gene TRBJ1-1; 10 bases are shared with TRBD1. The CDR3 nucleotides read TGCGCCAGCAGTAGGGCCGGGACAGGGGTAAACACTGAAGCTTTCTTT. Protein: CASSRAGTGVNTEAFF.